A single sample is the source of the 5 T cell receptor beta chains below, sequenced in a study of cytomegalovirus exposure and HLA in healthy donors. Primers for the PCR totalled 60 Vbeta and 13 Jbeta. Method: immunoSEQ multiplex PCR; TCRdb's copy keeps in-frame clones and lacks some. The sample includes roughly 150,000 clones, roughly 72% of them seen just once. Sequenced material: PBMCs. The source of these receptors is a man aged 35-49 years in good health and CMV-seronegative.

This clone came up a few times. V usage is TRBV9 and J usage is TRBJ1-2; D gene uncertain. The V and J ends lost 4 bases and 13 bases respectively, with 14 bases between them. Germline V gives CDR1 SGDLS, CDR2 YYNGEE. This CDR3 is built from 11 residues. In DNA, the CDR3 is TGTGCCAGCAGCCCCGGCGGCAGAGCCACCTTC. It yields the protein CASSPGGRATF.

The chain has TRBV9 and TRBJ1-3, with D possibly matching TRBD1 (6 bases). Germline V gene lookup returns CDR1 SGDLS and CDR2 YYNGEE. This CDR3 is built from 12 residues. V lost 0 bases and J 15 bases, leaving 13 bases between the germline ends. CDR3 loop: CASSVDAGERYF. CDR3 DNA: TGTGCCAGCAGCGTAGATGCAGGGGAGAGATATTTT. The full variable domain, its missing parts supplied by reference TRBV9 and TRBJ1-3, is DSGVTQTPKHLITATGQRVTLRCSPRSGDLSVYWYQQSLDQGLQFLIQYYNGEERAKGNILERFSAQQFPDLHSELNLSSLELGDSALYFCASSVDAGERYFGEGSWLTVV.

This chain links TRBV7-9 with TRBJ2-7; 9 positions match TRBD2. This CDR3 has 15 amino acids. Germline CDR1 and CDR2: SEHNR and FQNEAQ (reference sequence). J lost 0 bases, V lost 5 bases, and 5 bases had no gene match. The CDR3, as DNA: TGTGCCAGCAGCCGTTTTAGCGGGAGCTCCTACGAGCAGTACTTC. Translation: CASSRFSGSSYEQYF.

In its sample, this clone was seen a few times. The chain has TRBV30 and TRBJ1-1, with 8 bases matching TRBD1. V lost 2 bases to trimming and J lost 4 bases; unmatched junction nucleotides: 3. Per the germline V gene, CDR1 is GTSNPN and CDR2 is SVGIG (reference sequence). The CDR3 totals 13 residues. The chain's CDR3 is CAWSIQGGTEAFF. The CDR3 DNA reads TGTGCCTGGAGTATACAGGGGGGCACTGAAGCTTTCTTT.

The rearrangement uses TRBV9 and TRBJ1-2; 7 nucleotides line up with TRBD1. CDR3 length: 13 residues. CDR1 and CDR2 (germline): SGDLS, YYNGEE. Germline trimming cut 5 bases from V and 3 bases from J; bases unmatched to any gene: 4. The CDR3 protein is CASSTGVDYGYTF. The CDR3 nucleotides are TGTGCCAGCAGTACAGGGGTCGACTATGGCTACACCTTC.